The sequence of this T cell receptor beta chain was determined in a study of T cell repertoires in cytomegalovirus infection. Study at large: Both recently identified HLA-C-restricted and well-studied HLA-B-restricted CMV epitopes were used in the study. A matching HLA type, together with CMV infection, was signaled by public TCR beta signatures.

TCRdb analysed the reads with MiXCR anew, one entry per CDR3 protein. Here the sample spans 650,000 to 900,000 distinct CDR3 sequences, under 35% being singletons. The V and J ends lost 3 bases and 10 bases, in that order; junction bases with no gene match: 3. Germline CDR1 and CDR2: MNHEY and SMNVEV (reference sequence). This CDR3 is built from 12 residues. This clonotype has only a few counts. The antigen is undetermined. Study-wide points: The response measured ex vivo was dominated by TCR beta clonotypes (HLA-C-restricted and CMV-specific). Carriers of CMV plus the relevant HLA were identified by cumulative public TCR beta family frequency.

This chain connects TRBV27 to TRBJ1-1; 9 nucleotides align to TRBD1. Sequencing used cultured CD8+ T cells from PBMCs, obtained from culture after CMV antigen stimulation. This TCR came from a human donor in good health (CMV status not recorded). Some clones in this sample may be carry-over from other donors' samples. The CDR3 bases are TGTGCCAGCAGTTTCGGACAGGGGAGAGCTTTCTTT. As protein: CASSFGQGRAFF.